This is a list of T cell receptor beta chains from one sample in a study of blood T cell repertoires in COVID-19. Only in-frame clones appear in the TCRdb table, and some are missing; sequencing was by immunoSEQ multiplex PCR. The table lists fewer than 300,000 clones, approximately 90% of them singletons. The sequencing input was PBMCs or T cells enriched from blood (not recorded which). Source of these receptors: a woman between 40 and 50 years old with acute COVID-19. The CDR3 runs from the conserved cysteine through the conserved F or W. The D gene is left open where the match is weak. Only some rows state a clone size, as once, few, many or a class for expanded clones.

TRBD1	TRBV29-1	.	TRBJ2-3	TGCAGCGTTGAAGATAGGGGACAGGGGATACCCACAGATACGCAGTATTTT	CSVEDRGQGIPTDTQYF
TRBD1	TRBV6-5	.	TRBJ2-7	TGTGCCAGCAGCACGCATGGGACAGGGTCTAGGGAGCAGTACTTC	CASSTHGTGSREQYF
.	TRBV28	.	TRBJ1-1	TGTGCCAGCAGCTCCCCACCCCCCAGGGGAATCGGCACTGAAGCTTTCTTT	CASSSPPPRGIGTEAFF
.	TRBV7-9	.	TRBJ2-7	TGTGCCAGCAGCTTAACTCACTCGGACGAGCAGTACTTC	CASSLTHSDEQYF
TRBD1	TRBV2	.	TRBJ2-5	TGTGCCAGCAGTGTCGGGACAGGGATACAAGAGACCCAGTACTTC	CASSVGTGIQETQYF
.	TRBV12-3/TRBV12-4	.	TRBJ2-5	TGTGCCAGCAGTCGCCGTATGGGCGCGACCCAGTACTTC	CASSRRMGATQYF
TRBD1	TRBV11-2	.	TRBJ1-6	TGTGCCAGCAGCTTGACAGGGGGCTATCTTAATTCACCCCTCCACTTT	CASSLTGGYLNSPLHF
TRBD1	TRBV28	.	TRBJ1-5	TGTGCCAGCAGTTTATCAGGAGGGGGCCAGCAGCCCCAGCATTTT	CASSLSGGGQQPQHF
.	TRBV9	.	TRBJ1-4	TGTGCCAGCACCCGCGGCATTTCTAATGAAAAACTGTTTTTT	CASTRGISNEKLFF
.	TRBV2	.	TRBJ2-2	TGTGCCAGCACGGGAGACAGGGTCAACACCGGGGAGCTGTTTTTT	CASTGDRVNTGELFF
TRBD1	TRBV6-5	.	TRBJ1-2	TGTGCCAGCAGTTACCGGGACAGGGAATATGGCTACACCTTC	CASSYRDREYGYTF
TRBD1	TRBV2	.	TRBJ2-2	TGTGCCAGCAGCACAGGGGTGAACACCGGGGAGCTGTTTTTT	CASSTGVNTGELFF
.	TRBV3-1/TRBV3-2	.	TRBJ2-1	TGTGCCAGCAGCCGCCGGGACAACTACAATGAGCAGTTCTTC	CASSRRDNYNEQFF
.	TRBV23-1	.	TRBJ1-5	TGCGCCAGCAGTCAAAGGGGCAGGGCGGTCGGTAATCAGCCCCAGCATTTT	CASSQRGRAVGNQPQHF
TRBD2	TRBV19	.	TRBJ2-7	TGTGCCAGTAGTATGACTAGCGGGGCCCGCTCCTACGAGCAGTACTTC	CASSMTSGARSYEQYF
.	TRBV7-8	few	TRBJ2-7	TGTGCCAGCAGCTCGCTGGCGGCCCTGGGCGAGCAGTACTTC	CASSSLAALGEQYF
.	TRBV3-1/TRBV3-2	.	TRBJ2-7	TGTGCCAGCAGCCAACGGTTAACCTACGAGCAGTACTTC	CASSQRLTYEQYF
TRBD1	TRBV5-1	.	TRBJ2-3	TGCGCCAGCAGAAACCAGCTAGGGGGCAGCGGAGATACGCAGTATTTT	CASRNQLGGSGDTQYF
TRBD1	TRBV24-1	.	TRBJ1-2	TGTGCCACCAGTGATTCCGGGACAGGGGGCTCCTATGGCTACACCTTC	CATSDSGTGGSYGYTF
TRBD1	TRBV30	.	TRBJ1-4	TGTGCCTGGAGTGTCGGGACAGGGGGTAATGAAAAACTGTTTTTT	CAWSVGTGGNEKLFF
TRBD1	TRBV16	.	TRBJ1-2	TGTGCCAGCAGCCCCGGGACAGGTTTTGCCTATGGCTACACCTTC	CASSPGTGFAYGYTF
.	TRBV2	.	TRBJ1-5	TGTGCCAGCACGACAGCCAAGTATCAGCCCCAGCATTTT	CASTTAKYQPQHF
.	TRBV14	.	TRBJ1-6	TGTGCCAGCAGCCCCCGTGGAGGCAGGTCACCCCTCCACTTT	CASSPRGGRSPLHF
TRBD2	TRBV3-1/TRBV3-2	.	TRBJ2-3	TGTGCCAGCAGCGGGGGTGGGAGGGAATCAGATACGCAGTATTTT	CASSGGGRESDTQYF
.	TRBV18	.	TRBJ2-7	TGTGCCAGCTCAGACAGGCCACCGGGAACCTACGAGCAGTACTTC	CASSDRPPGTYEQYF
.	TRBV9	.	TRBJ1-1	TGTGCCAGCAGCGTACAGGGTTACACTGAAGCTTTCTTT	CASSVQGYTEAFF
.	TRBV30	.	TRBJ2-2	TGTGCCTGGAGTGTACCCGGGGGAACCGGGGAGCTGTTTTTT	CAWSVPGGTGELFF
.	TRBV4-2	.	TRBJ1-1	TGTGCCAGCAGCCAGGGGCCGGGACTCGAAGCTTTCTTT	CASSQGPGLEAFF
TRBD1	TRBV20-1	.	TRBJ2-7	TGCAGTGCTAGTAGAGTTTCGACAGGGCGGGACGAGCAGTACTTC	CSASRVSTGRDEQYF
TRBD1	TRBV24-1	.	TRBJ2-3	TGTGCCACCAGTGAGCCGGGACAGGTTAGCACAGATACGCAGTATTTT	CATSEPGQVSTDTQYF
TRBD1	TRBV25-1	.	TRBJ1-1	TGTGCCAGCAGAACAACGACAGGGCGGGCTTTCTTT	CASRTTTGRAFF
TRBD1	TRBV10-3	.	TRBJ2-1	TGTGCCATCAGTGAAGGGACAGTCGGCAATGAGCAGTTCTTC	CAISEGTVGNEQFF
TRBD1	TRBV5-1	.	TRBJ2-7	TGCGCCAGCAGCTTGGACAGGGGGCCATCGCTCTACGAGCAGTACTTC	CASSLDRGPSLYEQYF
TRBD2	TRBV7-2	.	TRBJ2-5	TGTGCCAGCAGCTTCGCGGGACTAAGAGAACAAGAGACCCAGTACTTC	CASSFAGLREQETQYF
TRBD1	TRBV2	.	TRBJ1-4	TGTGCCAGCATCCAGGACAGGATTAATGAAAAACTGTTTTTT	CASIQDRINEKLFF
TRBD2	TRBV7-8	.	TRBJ2-7	TGTGCCAGCAGCCTCGGACTAGCTGACTCCTACGAGCAGTACTTC	CASSLGLADSYEQYF
TRBD2	TRBV7-6	.	TRBJ2-3	TGTGCCAGCAGTAAACTAGCGGGGGGACTCACGGATACGCAGTATTTT	CASSKLAGGLTDTQYF
TRBD1	TRBV15	.	TRBJ2-5	TGTGCCACCAGCGGGATCCGGGACAGGGGGCAAGAGACCCAGTACTTC	CATSGIRDRGQETQYF
.	TRBV2	.	TRBJ2-3	TGTGCCAGCAGTACTAGGTACACAGATACGCAGTATTTT	CASSTRYTDTQYF
.	TRBV11-2	.	TRBJ2-7	TGTGCCAGCAGCTATACAGGCTTCTACGAGCAGTACTTC	CASSYTGFYEQYF